This T cell receptor (beta chain) was sequenced for a study of T-cell memory formation after mild COVID-19. This clonotype was counted only a few times. Its antigen is still unknown. The 5'RACE method, run with constant-segment primers, produced TCR alpha and TCR beta cDNA libraries (carrying sample barcodes and UMIs). MiXCR, applied by TCRdb to the 5' RACE reads, yields one record per CDR3 protein. This table has tens of thousands of distinct CDR3 sequences, approximately 25% appearing once. General observations from the study: Later expanders leaned CD4+, whereas clones that contracted between day 15 and 85 were balanced CD4/CD8. Pre-infection memory contained some responding clones, which suggested that cross-reactive memory had joined. Largely, contracting CD4+ clones fell within CM and EM, and contracting CD8+ clones within EMRA.

The source material was PBMCs or a T cell subset sorted from them (not recorded which). The sequence came from a man in his late teens or twenties who had mild COVID-19 (a few samples of this study predate the infection). Cell type and time point are not known.

CDR3 protein: CSARDLETRGDSETQYF. The CDR3 DNA sequence: TGCAGTGCTAGAGATCTCGAGACGAGGGGTGATTCAGAGACCCAGTACTTC. The rearrangement uses TRBV20-1 and TRBJ2-5; D possibly matches TRBD1 or TRBD2 (5 bases each). Germline CDR1 reads DFQATT; CDR2 reads SNEGSKA (reference sequence). The CDR3 loop spans 17 amino acids. Trimming took off 0 bases at V and 4 bases at J, with 21 bases between the two ends.